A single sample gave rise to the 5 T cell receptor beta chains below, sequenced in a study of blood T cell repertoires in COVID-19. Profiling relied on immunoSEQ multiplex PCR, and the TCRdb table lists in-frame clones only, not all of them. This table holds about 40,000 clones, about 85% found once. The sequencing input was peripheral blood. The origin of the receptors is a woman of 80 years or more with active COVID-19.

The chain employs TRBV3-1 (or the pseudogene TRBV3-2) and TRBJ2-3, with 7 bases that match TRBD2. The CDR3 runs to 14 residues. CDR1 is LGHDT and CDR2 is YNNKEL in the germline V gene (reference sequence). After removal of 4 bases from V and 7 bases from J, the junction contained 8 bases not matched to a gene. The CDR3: CASSLLAPGNTQYF. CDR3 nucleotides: TGTGCCAGCAGCCTACTAGCGCCGGGGAATACGCAGTATTTT.

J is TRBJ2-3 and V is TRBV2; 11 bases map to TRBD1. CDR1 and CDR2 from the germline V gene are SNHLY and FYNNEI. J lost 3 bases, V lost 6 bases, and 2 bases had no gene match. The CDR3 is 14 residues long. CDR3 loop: CASRGTGGTDTQYF. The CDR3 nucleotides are TGTGCCAGCAGGGGGACAGGGGGAACAGATACGCAGTATTTT.

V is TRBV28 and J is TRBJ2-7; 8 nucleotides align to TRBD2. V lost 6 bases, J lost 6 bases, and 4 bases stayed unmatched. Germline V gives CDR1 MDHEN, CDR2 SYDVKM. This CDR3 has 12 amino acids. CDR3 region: CASRTTSGEQYF. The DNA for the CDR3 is TGTGCCAGCAGGACAACTAGCGGCGAGCAGTACTTC.

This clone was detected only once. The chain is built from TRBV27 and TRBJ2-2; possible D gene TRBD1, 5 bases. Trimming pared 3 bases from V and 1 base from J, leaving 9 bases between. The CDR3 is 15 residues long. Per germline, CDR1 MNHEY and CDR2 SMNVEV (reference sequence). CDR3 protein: CASSFSTGNTGELFF. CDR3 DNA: TGTGCCAGCAGTTTTTCCACAGGGAACACCGGGGAGCTGTTTTTT.

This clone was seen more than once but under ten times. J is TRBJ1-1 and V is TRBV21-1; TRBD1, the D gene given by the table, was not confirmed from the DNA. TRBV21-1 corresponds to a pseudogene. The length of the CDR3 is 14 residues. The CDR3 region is CASSKLEGGAEAFF. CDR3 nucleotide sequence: TGTGCCAGCAGCAAATTGGAAGGGGGCGCTGAAGCTTTCTTT.